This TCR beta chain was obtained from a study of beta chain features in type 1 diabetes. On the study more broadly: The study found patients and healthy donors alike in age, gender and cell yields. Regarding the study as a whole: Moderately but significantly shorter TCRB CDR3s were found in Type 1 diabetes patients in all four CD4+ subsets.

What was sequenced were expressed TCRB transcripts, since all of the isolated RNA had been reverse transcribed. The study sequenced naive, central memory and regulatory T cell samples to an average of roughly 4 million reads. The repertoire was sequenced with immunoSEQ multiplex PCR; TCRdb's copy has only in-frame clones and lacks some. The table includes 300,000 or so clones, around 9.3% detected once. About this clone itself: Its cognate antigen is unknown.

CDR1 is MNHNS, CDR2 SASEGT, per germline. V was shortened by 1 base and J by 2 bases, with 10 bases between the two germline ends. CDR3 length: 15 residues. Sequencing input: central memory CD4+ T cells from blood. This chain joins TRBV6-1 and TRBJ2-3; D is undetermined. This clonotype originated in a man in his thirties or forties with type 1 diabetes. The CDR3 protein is CASSEGAVDTDTQYF. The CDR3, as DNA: TGTGCCAGCAGTGAAGGGGCAGTAGACACAGATACGCAGTATTTT.